This entry lists 13 T cell receptor beta chains sequenced from one sample in a study of T cell changes during pregnancy in multiple sclerosis. Measured with immunoSEQ multiplex PCR; TCRdb has only the in-frame clones, and not every one. The sample carries 60,000 to 70,000 clones, 91% recorded once. Sequenced here: peripheral blood, sampled after pregnancy. Receptors originate from a female donor in good health, enrolled as a control in a pregnancy study.

J is TRBJ2-7 and V is TRBV7-8, with D unclear. CDR3 length equals 15 residues. With 1 base removed from V and 2 bases from J, the gap between germline ends came to 12 bases. Germline V gene lookup returns CDR1 SGHVS and CDR2 FQNEAQ. For the CDR3, the DNA is TGTGCCAGCAGCTTAGATCCGACTGTAACCTACGAGCAGTACTTC. It translates to CASSLDPTVTYEQYF.

The CDR3 reads CASSSPGTSGWYTGELFF. Written as DNA, the CDR3 is TGTGCCAGCAGCTCGCCCGGGACTAGCGGGTGGTACACCGGGGAGCTGTTTTTT. V and J are TRBV7-6 and TRBJ2-2, with 12 nucleotides matching TRBD2. The V segment lost 4 bases and the J segment 3 bases; nucleotides outside the gene matches: 9. The CDR3 covers 18 residues. Germline V gene sequence: CDR1 SGHVS, CDR2 FNYEAQ.

V is TRBV27 and J is TRBJ1-1, with D possibly matching TRBD1 (5 bases). The V end was cut by 3 bases, the J end by 4 bases, with 9 bases between. The CDR3 has 13 amino acids. The germline V gene has CDR1 MNHEY and CDR2 SMNVEV (reference sequence). The CDR3 protein is CASSLGRGTEAFF. The DNA of the CDR3 is TGTGCCAGCAGTTTGGGGCGGGGCACTGAAGCTTTCTTT.

This sequence joins TRBV27 and TRBJ2-7, with TRBD1 as a possible D gene (5 bases). V lost 0 bases to trimming and J lost 1 base, with 7 bases between them. Germline V gene data show CDR1 as MNHEY and CDR2 as SMNVEV (reference sequence). There are 14 residues in the CDR3. CDR3 coding DNA: TGTGCCAGCAGTTTATCAGGACAATCCTACGAGCAGTACTTC. Its protein is CASSLSGQSYEQYF.

V gene TRBV11-3 combines with J gene TRBJ1-2; no reliable D call. CDR1 and CDR2 (germline): SGHNT, YENEEA. This CDR3 comprises 12 residues. Between the trimmed V and J ends, which lost 2 bases and 6 bases, there was a span of 7 bases. The CDR3, as DNA: TGTGCCAGCAGCTTATATCGCGATGGCTACACCTTC. Its protein is CASSLYRDGYTF.

J is TRBJ2-7 and V is TRBV12-5; 8 bases are shared with TRBD2. CDR3 length equals 13 residues. Trimming cost V 3 bases and J 3 bases; bases outside gene matches: 1. CDR1 and CDR2 (germline): LGHNT, FRNRAP. The CDR3 reads CASGLRGGYEQYF. CDR3 nucleotides: TGTGCTAGTGGTTTACGGGGGGGCTACGAGCAGTACTTC.

V is TRBV5-1 and J is TRBJ1-1, with 8 positions matching TRBD1. J lost 1 base, V lost 1 base, and 3 bases had no gene match. The length of the CDR3 is 15 residues. The germline CDR1 and CDR2 sequences are SGHRS and YFSETQ. This CDR3 is CASSLRTGTNTEAFF. DNA for the CDR3: TGCGCCAGCAGCTTGAGGACAGGGACGAACACTGAAGCTTTCTTT.

The rearrangement uses TRBV4-2 and TRBJ1-6; no clear D gene. Germline CDR1 and CDR2: LGHNA and YNFKEQ. V shed 0 bases and J shed 7 bases, with 10 bases lying between them. The CDR3 length is 15 residues. The CDR3 region has the DNA TGTGCCAGCAGCCAAGAAGGCACAGAGAATTCACCCCTCCACTTT. This encodes CASSQEGTENSPLHF.

The chain links TRBV7-9 to TRBJ2-7; 9 bases align to TRBD1. The CDR3 extends over 14 amino acids. CDR1 and CDR2 (germline): SEHNR, FQNEAQ (reference sequence). The J segment lost 0 bases and the V segment lost 6 bases, leaving 3 bases of the junction unmatched. The CDR3 DNA follows: TGTGCCAGCAGGACAGGGGGAAACTCCTACGAGCAGTACTTC. Its protein product is CASRTGGNSYEQYF. Full variable domain (remainder filled in from reference TRBV7-9 and TRBJ2-7): DTGVSQNPRHKITKRGQNVTFRCDPISEHNRLYWYRQTLGQGPEFLTYFQNEAQLEKSRLLSDRFSAERPKGSFSTLEIQRTEQGDSAMYLCASRTGGNSYEQYFGPGTRLTVT.

The chain recombines TRBV7-3 with TRBJ1-6; no clear D. CDR3 length: 14 residues. The germline V gene encodes CDR1 SGHTA and CDR2 FQGTGA. The V end lost 2 bases, the J end lost 5 bases, and 7 bases lay between the germline ends. The CDR3 nucleotides are TGTGCCAGCAGCTTAGGAGGCGATAATTCACCCCTCCACTTT. This gives the protein CASSLGGDNSPLHF.

The genes are TRBV2 and TRBJ1-6; unclear D gene. With 6 bases removed from V and 5 bases from J, the gap between germline ends came to 14 bases. This CDR3 is built from 15 residues. Germline assignment: CDR1 SNHLY and CDR2 FYNNEI. CDR3 loop: CASSFRLRNNSPLHF. In DNA form, the CDR3 reads TGTGCCAGCAGCTTCCGACTGCGTAATAATTCACCCCTCCACTTT.

J is TRBJ2-3 and V is TRBV13; TRBD2 matches at 11 bases. The CDR3 contains 19 residues. Germline lookup yields CDR1 PRHDT and CDR2 FYEKMQ (reference sequence). The V segment lost 5 bases and the J segment 6 bases; nucleotides outside the gene matches: 19. CDR3 nucleotide sequence: TGTGCCAGCAGCGGGCTTACCTTTGTAGCGGGGGGGCTGGGGGATACGCAGTATTTT. Amino acid sequence: CASSGLTFVAGGLGDTQYF.

This clone was counted a few times. CDR3 region: CASSYEPRGSPLHF. The CDR3 nucleotides are TGTGCCAGCAGTTACGAGCCTCGGGGTTCACCCCTCCACTTT. V usage is TRBV27 and J usage is TRBJ1-6, with unresolved D. V was pared by 4 bases and J by 9 bases, with 13 bases between. CDR3 length equals 14 residues. Germline-derived CDR1 and CDR2 are MNHEY and SMNVEV (reference sequence).